This is a list of T cell receptor beta chains from one sample in a study of T cell responses to AZD1222 COVID-19 vaccine. Using immunoSEQ multiplex PCR, the repertoire was profiled, and TCRdb retains in-frame clones only, with some absent. The sample has over 120,000 clones; about nine tenths are singletons. The input for sequencing was peripheral blood, taken on day 0 of AZD1222 vaccination. The receptor set was obtained from an adult in good health. Both conserved end residues are part of each CDR3. Fields, in order: D gene, V gene, J gene, clone size, CDR3 DNA, CDR3 protein. D genes are given only for firm matches. Size is omitted from some rows. Given values are once, few, many or a class for expanded clones.

-	TRBV4-1	TRBJ2-5	-	TGCGCCAGCAGCCAAACGATCCAAGAGACCCAGTACTTC	CASSQTIQETQYF
-	TRBV6-5	TRBJ1-6	-	TGTGCCAGCAGAGGGGTCGGGTCACCCCTCCACTTT	CASRGVGSPLHF
-	TRBV6-5	TRBJ2-7	-	TGTGCCAGCAGTTACGGCGGCCTCGGCGAGCAGTACTTC	CASSYGGLGEQYF
-	TRBV6-1	TRBJ1-1	-	TGTGCCAGCAGTGATTTACGGACTGAAGCTTTCTTT	CASSDLRTEAFF
-	TRBV6-1	TRBJ1-5	-	TGTGCCAGCAGTGAATTCAGGTCGTATCAGCCCCAGCATTTT	CASSEFRSYQPQHF
-	TRBV18	TRBJ2-7	once	TGTGCCAGCTCACCACCGGCCACTCCTGAGCAGTACTTC	CASSPPATPEQYF
-	TRBV7-9	TRBJ1-6	-	TGTGCCAGCAGTTTTCCGGGGGGGAATTCACCCCTCCACTTT	CASSFPGGNSPLHF
-	TRBV2	TRBJ2-6	few	TGTGCCAGCAGTGATGAGGGTGGTGGGGCCAACGTCCTGACTTTC	CASSDEGGGANVLTF
-	TRBV30	TRBJ2-7	once	TGTGCCTGGAGTGCCCTAGACAGATCCTACGAGCAGTACTTC	CAWSALDRSYEQYF
-	TRBV5-5	TRBJ2-3	-	TGTGCCAGCAGCTGGGGAAACAGGGCTGATACGCAGTATTTT	CASSWGNRADTQYF
-	TRBV11-1	TRBJ1-3	-	TGTGCCAGCAGCTCCATTCCATCCTCTGGAAACACCATATATTTT	CASSSIPSSGNTIYF
-	TRBV25-1	TRBJ2-2	-	TGTGCCAGCAATGGAGTAGCAGAGACCGGGGAGCTGTTTTTT	CASNGVAETGELFF
-	TRBV27	TRBJ2-1	-	TGTGCCAGCAGTTTAAGCGGCCAGACCTACAATGAGCAGTTCTTC	CASSLSGQTYNEQFF
TRBD1	TRBV6-5	TRBJ1-6	-	TGTGCCAGCAGCGCGGACAGGACCGTACCCCTCCACTTT	CASSADRTVPLHF
-	TRBV7-3	TRBJ2-5	-	TGTGCCAGCAGCTTGGGGTTTGGGGAGACCCAGTACTTC	CASSLGFGETQYF
-	TRBV5-1	TRBJ2-4	-	TGCGCCAGCAGAGTAGTTTTTTCTACAGCCAAAAACATTCAGTACTTC	CASRVVFSTAKNIQYF
TRBD2	TRBV15	TRBJ2-5	-	TGTGCCACCAGCACGAGCGGGAGGGCTTTGGAGACCCAGTACTTC	CATSTSGRALETQYF
-	TRBV30	TRBJ2-5	-	TGTGCCTGGAGTGCAGGGGCCTGGGAGACCCAGTACTTC	CAWSAGAWETQYF
TRBD1	TRBV6-1	TRBJ1-2	-	TGTGCCAGCAGTGAGGGGACAGTCTATCGGAACTATGGCTACACCTTC	CASSEGTVYRNYGYTF
-	TRBV10-3	TRBJ1-1	-	TGTGCCATCCTACAGGGACTGAACACTGAAGCTTTCTTT	CAILQGLNTEAFF
-	TRBV3-1/TRBV3-2	TRBJ1-1	once	TGTGCCAGCAGCCAAGAAGGGGGGGACACTGAAGCTTTCTTT	CASSQEGGDTEAFF
-	TRBV11-2	TRBJ1-2	-	TGTGCCAGCAGCTTCCCAAGTCTGGGAGAGGGCTACACCTTC	CASSFPSLGEGYTF
-	TRBV6-5	TRBJ2-7	-	TGTGCCAGCACGCGGACGGTCACTTCCTACGAGCAGTACTTC	CASTRTVTSYEQYF
TRBD2	TRBV29-1	TRBJ2-7	-	TGCAGCGTTATTAGCGGGGCCGCCTACGAGCAGTACTTC	CSVISGAAYEQYF
-	TRBV27	TRBJ1-2	-	TGTGCCAGCACCCCTAGTGCGGGTTACTATGGCTACACCTTC	CASTPSAGYYGYTF
TRBD1	TRBV10-3	TRBJ1-5	-	TGTGCCATCCGGAGAGGGACAGGGGAGCCCCAGCATTTT	CAIRRGTGEPQHF
-	TRBV5-1	TRBJ2-7	-	TGCGCCAGCAGCCTCGGGACGACCAGGGACGAGCAGTACTTC	CASSLGTTRDEQYF
-	TRBV6-5	TRBJ1-2	-	TGTGCCAGCAGTCTGGCCAGAAATCACTATGGCTACACCTTC	CASSLARNHYGYTF
-	TRBV19	TRBJ1-5	-	TGTGCCAGTAGTATAGATTGGGGGGCGGGTAGTCAGCCCCAGCATTTT	CASSIDWGAGSQPQHF
-	TRBV5-1	TRBJ1-1	-	TGCGCCAGCAGCTTGGTTCCGGACCAGAACACTGAAGCTTTCTTT	CASSLVPDQNTEAFF
-	TRBV7-9	TRBJ1-6	-	TGTGCCAGCAGCTTAGCAGGGGCTGCTAATTCACCCCTCCACTTT	CASSLAGAANSPLHF
TRBD1	TRBV9	TRBJ2-7	-	TGTGCCAGCAGCGTAGGACAGGGGGCCAACGAGCAGTACTTC	CASSVGQGANEQYF
TRBD2	TRBV5-1	TRBJ2-1	-	TGCGCCAGCAGCTTGGCCCGTGAAGGTGGGGGGTTAGCGGGTAGCAATGAGCAGTTCTTC	CASSLAREGGGLAGSNEQFF
-	TRBV27	TRBJ1-5	-	TGTGCCAGCAGTTTTTTAGGATCCGATCAGCCCCAGCATTTT	CASSFLGSDQPQHF
TRBD1	TRBV7-9	TRBJ1-4	-	TGTGCCAGCAGCTCAACAGGGGGTACTAATGAAAAACTGTTTTTT	CASSSTGGTNEKLFF
-	TRBV2	TRBJ2-1	-	TGTGCCAGCAGTGAGGGGCCCTACAATGAGCAGTTCTTC	CASSEGPYNEQFF
-	TRBV6-5	TRBJ1-2	-	TGTGCCAGCTCACAGTGGGAGGGCTATGGCTACACCTTC	CASSQWEGYGYTF
TRBD1	TRBV7-9	TRBJ2-2	-	TGTGCCAGCAGCCCAACCCGGGACAGCGACACCGGGGAGCTGTTTTTT	CASSPTRDSDTGELFF